This T cell receptor beta chain was obtained from a study of radiotherapy plus CTLA-4 blockade in lung cancer. Repertoires were generated with immunoSEQ multiplex PCR, while TCRdb's copy carries only in-frame clones and drops some. The sample has some 90,000 clones, approximately 83% seen once; the top ten hold 2% to 2.5%. The receptor was isolated from a human donor with non-small cell lung cancer who had a partial response to radiotherapy plus ipilimumab. The source material was peripheral blood, sampled from a patient treated with radiotherapy plus ipilimumab.

Here the CDR3 DNA reads TGTGCCAGCTCAGAGGGACTAGCGGGAGGGTACTACAATGAGCAGTTCTTC. The encoded protein is CASSEGLAGGYYNEQFF. This rearrangement joins TRBV18 to TRBJ2-1; TRBD2 agrees at 16 bases. From germline, CDR1 is KGHSH and CDR2 LQKENI. The length of the CDR3 is 17 residues. V gave up 5 bases and J gave up 3 bases; unmatched junction bases: 4.